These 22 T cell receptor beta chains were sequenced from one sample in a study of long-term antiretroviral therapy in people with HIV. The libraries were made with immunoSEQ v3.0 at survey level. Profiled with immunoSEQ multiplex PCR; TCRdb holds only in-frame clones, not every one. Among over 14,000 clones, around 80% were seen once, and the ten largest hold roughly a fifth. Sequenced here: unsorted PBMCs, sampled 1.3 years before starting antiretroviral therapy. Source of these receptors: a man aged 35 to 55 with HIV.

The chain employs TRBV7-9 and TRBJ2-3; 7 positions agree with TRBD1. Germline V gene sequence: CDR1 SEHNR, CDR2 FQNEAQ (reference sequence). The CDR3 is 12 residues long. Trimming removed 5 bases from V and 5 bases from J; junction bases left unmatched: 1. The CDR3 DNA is TGTGCCAGCAGCGGGACAGAAGATACGCAGTATTTT. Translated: CASSGTEDTQYF.

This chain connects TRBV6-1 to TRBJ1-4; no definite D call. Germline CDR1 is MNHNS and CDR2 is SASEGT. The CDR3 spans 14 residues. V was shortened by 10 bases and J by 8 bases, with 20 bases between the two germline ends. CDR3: CATLTRLPLEKLFF. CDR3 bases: TGTGCCACCCTTACCCGATTACCCCTAGAAAAACTGTTTTTT.

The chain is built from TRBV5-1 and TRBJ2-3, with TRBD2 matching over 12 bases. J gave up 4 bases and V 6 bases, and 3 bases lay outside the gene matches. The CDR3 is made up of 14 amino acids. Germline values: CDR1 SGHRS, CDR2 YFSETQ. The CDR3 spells CASNLAGGPDTQYF. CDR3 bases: TGCGCCAGCAACCTAGCGGGGGGGCCAGATACGCAGTATTTT.

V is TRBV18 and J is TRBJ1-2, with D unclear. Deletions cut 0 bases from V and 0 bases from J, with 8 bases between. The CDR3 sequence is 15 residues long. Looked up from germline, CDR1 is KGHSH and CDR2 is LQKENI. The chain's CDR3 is CASSPPGLSNYGYTF. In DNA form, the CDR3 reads TGTGCCAGCTCACCACCGGGGTTATCTAACTATGGCTACACCTTC. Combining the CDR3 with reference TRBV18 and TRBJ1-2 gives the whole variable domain NAGVMQNPRHLVRRRGQEARLRCSPMKGHSHVYWYRQLPEEGLKFMVYLQKENIIDESGMPKERFSAEFPKEGPSILRIQQVVRGDSAAYFCASSPPGLSNYGYTFGSGTRLTVV.

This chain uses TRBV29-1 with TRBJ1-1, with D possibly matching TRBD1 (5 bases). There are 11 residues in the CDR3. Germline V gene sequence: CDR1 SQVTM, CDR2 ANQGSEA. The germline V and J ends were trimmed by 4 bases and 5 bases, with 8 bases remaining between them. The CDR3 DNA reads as TGCAGCGTTGGGGAGGGGACTGAAGCTTTCTTT. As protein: CSVGEGTEAFF. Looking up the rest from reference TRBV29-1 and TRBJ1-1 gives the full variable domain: SAVISQKPSRDICQRGTSLTIQCQVDSQVTMMFWYRQQPGQSLTLIATANQGSEATYESGFVIDKFPISRPNLTFSTLTVSNMSPEDSSIYLCSVGEGTEAFFGQGTRLTVV.

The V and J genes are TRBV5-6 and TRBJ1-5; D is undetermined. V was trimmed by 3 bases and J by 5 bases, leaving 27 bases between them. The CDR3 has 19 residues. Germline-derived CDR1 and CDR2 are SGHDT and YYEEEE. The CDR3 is CASSSWEGVTAERDQPQHF. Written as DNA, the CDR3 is TGTGCCAGCAGCTCCTGGGAGGGTGTCACAGCCGAACGGGATCAGCCCCAGCATTTT.

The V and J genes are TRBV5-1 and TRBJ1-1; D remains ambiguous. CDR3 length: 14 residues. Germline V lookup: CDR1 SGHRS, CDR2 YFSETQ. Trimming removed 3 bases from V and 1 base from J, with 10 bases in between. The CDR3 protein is CASSSARGNTEAFF. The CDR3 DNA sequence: TGCGCCAGCAGCTCTGCCCGCGGGAACACTGAAGCTTTCTTT.

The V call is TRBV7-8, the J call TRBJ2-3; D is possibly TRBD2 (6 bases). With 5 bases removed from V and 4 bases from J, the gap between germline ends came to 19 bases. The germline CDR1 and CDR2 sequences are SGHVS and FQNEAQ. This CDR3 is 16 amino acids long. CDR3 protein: CASSRRDSPRADTQYF. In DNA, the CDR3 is TGTGCCAGCAGCCGACGGGACTCCCCGAGGGCAGATACGCAGTATTTT. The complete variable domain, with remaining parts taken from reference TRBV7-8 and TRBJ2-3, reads GAGVSQSPRYKVAKRGQDVALRCDPISGHVSLFWYQQALGQGPEFLTYFQNEAQLDKSGLPSDRFFAERPEGSVSTLKIQRTQQEDSAVYLCASSRRDSPRADTQYFGPGTRLTVL.

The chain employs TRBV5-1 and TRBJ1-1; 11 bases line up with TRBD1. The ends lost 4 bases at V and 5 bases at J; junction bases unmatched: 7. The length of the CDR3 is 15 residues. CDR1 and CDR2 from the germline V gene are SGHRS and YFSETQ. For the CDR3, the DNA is TGCGCCAGCAGCAATAAAGGGACAGGGGGTACTGAAGCTTTCTTT. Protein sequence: CASSNKGTGGTEAFF. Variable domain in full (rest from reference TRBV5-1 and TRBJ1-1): KAGVTQTPRYLIKTRGQQVTLSCSPISGHRSVSWYQQTPGQGLQFLFEYFSETQRNKGNFPGRFSGRQFSNSRSEMNVSTLELGDSALYLCASSNKGTGGTEAFFGQGTRLTVV.

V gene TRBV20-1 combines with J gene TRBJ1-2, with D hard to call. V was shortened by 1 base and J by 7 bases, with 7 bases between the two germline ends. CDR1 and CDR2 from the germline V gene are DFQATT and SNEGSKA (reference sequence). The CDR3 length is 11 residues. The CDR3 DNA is TGCAGTGCTAGAGCAGTCGTTGGCTACACCTTC. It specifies CSARAVVGYTF.

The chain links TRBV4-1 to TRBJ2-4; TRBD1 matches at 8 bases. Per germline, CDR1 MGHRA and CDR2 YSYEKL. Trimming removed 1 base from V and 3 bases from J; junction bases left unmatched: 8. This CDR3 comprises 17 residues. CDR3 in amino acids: CASSQVLQGVVKNIQYF. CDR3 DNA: TGCGCCAGCAGCCAAGTCCTACAGGGGGTTGTCAAAAACATTCAGTACTTC.

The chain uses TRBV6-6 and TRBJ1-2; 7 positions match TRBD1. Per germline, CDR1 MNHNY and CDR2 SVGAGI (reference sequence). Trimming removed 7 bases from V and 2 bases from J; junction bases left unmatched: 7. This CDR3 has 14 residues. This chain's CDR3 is CASIDRDQNYGYTF. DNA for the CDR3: TGTGCCAGCATCGACAGGGATCAGAACTATGGCTACACCTTC.

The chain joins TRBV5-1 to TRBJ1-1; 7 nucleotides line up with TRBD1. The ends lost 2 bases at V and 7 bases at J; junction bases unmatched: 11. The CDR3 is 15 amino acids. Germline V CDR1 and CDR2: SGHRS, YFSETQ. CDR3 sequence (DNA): TGCGCCAGCAGCTTTTCTGGACAGGACCTACTTGAAGCTTTCTTT. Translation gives CASSFSGQDLLEAFF.

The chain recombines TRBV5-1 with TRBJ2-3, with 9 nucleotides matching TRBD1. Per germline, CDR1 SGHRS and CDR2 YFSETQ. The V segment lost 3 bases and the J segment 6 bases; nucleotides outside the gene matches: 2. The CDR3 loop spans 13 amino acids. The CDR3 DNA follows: TGCGCCAGCAGCTCACAGGGGGCTGATACGCAGTATTTT. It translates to CASSSQGADTQYF.

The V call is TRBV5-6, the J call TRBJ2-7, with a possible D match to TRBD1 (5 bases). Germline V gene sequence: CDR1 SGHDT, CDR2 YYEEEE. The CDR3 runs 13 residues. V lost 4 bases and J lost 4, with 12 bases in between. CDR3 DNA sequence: TGTGCCAGCAGCGCCGCCCAGGGTTACGAGCAGTACTTC. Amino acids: CASSAAQGYEQYF.

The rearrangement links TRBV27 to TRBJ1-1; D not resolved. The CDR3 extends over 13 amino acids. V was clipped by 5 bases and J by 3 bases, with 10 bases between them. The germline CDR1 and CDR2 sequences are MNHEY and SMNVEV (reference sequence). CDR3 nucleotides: TGTGCCAGCAGTCCCGGACGGCACACTGAAGCTTTCTTT. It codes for CASSPGRHTEAFF.

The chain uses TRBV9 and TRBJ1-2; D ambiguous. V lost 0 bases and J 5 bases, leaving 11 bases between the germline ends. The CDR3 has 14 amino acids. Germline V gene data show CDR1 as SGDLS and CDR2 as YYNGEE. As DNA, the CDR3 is TGTGCCAGCAGCGTAGAGGCCAGTGATTATGGCTACACCTTC. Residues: CASSVEASDYGYTF.

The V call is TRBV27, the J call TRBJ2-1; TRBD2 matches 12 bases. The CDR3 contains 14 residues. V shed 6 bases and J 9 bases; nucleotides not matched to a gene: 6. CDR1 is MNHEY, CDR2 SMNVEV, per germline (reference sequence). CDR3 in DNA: TGTGCCAGCAGAGCTAGCGGGGGGGCGGGTGAGCAGTTCTTC. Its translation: CASRASGGAGEQFF.

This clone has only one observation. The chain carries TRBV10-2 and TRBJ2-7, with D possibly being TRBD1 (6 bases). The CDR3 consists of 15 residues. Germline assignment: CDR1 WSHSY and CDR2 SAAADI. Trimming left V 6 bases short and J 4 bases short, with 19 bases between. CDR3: CASRGGQLANYEQYF. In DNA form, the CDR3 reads TGCGCCAGCAGAGGCGGACAGCTCGCGAATTACGAGCAGTACTTC.

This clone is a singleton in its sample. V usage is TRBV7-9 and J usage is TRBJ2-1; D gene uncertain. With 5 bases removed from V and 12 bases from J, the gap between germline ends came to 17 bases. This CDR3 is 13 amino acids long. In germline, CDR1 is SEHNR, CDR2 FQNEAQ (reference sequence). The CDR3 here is CASSPDATMGQFF. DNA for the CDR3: TGTGCCAGCAGCCCCGACGCCACCATGGGGCAGTTCTTC.

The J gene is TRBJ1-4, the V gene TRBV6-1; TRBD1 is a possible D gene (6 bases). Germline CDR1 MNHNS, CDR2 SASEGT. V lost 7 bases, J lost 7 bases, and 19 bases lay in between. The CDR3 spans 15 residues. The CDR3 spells CASNEGGPGREKLFF. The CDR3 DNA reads TGTGCCAGCAACGAGGGGGGTCCCGGACGTGAAAAACTGTTTTTT.

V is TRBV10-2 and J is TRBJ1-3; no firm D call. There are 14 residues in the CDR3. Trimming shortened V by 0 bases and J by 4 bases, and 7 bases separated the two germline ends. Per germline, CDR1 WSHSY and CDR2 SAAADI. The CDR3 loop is CASSESVTGNTIYF. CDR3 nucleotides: TGCGCCAGCAGTGAGTCGGTCACAGGAAACACCATATATTTT.